The clone carrying this TCR beta chain has ten or more counts. The antigen remains unidentified. TCRdb reprocessed the 5' RACE reads via MiXCR and lists one record per CDR3 protein. The sample lists around 66,000 distinct CDR3 sequences; less than 5.5% were seen once. These data belong to a study of neurological immune-mediated disorders. Study-wide points: Multiple sclerosis patients had less TCR clonal expansion than even healthy controls, unlike HTLV-1-associated myelopathy.

The CDR3 spans 13 residues. Germline CDR1 is SGHRS and CDR2 is YFSETQ. The V end was cut by 1 base, the J end by 5 bases, with 10 bases between. The chain links TRBV5-1 to TRBJ2-7, with unresolved D. The material sequenced was PBMCs. This sequence was found in a woman in her 30s with multiple sclerosis. In nucleotides, the CDR3 is TGCGCCAGCAGCTTGTCCCCTTTGAACGAGCAGTACTTC. This translates into CASSLSPLNEQYF.